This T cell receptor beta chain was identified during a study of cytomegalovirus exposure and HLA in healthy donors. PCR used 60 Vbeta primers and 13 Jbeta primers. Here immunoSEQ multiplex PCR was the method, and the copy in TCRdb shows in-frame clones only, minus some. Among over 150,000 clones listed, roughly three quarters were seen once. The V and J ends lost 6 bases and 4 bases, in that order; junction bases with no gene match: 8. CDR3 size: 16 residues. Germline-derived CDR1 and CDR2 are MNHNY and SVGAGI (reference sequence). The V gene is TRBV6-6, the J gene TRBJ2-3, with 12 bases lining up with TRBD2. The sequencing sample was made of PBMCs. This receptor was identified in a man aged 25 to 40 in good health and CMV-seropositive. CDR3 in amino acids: CASRLAGGFPPDTQYF. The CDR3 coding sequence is TGTGCCAGCAGACTAGCGGGGGGCTTCCCCCCAGATACGCAGTATTTT.